This T cell receptor (beta chain) derives from a study of spatial heterogeneity in lung cancer. Regarding time point: sample taken at primary tumor resection. No cells were sorted before sequencing. The whole RNA sequenced was extracted from tumor, nontumor lung or frozen PBMC. TCRdb processed the 5' RACE reads anew with MiXCR; each CDR3 protein has one entry. The sample records about 25,000 distinct CDR3 sequences, 6.5% to 8% being singletons. There are many counts of this clonotype. Sample: PBMCs, taken at surgery. This receptor was identified in a male donor with early-stage non-small cell lung cancer.

This CDR3 is CASKRLAGAGLLDEQFF. The CDR3 nucleotides are TGCGCCAGCAAGAGACTAGCGGGGGCTGGTTTATTGGATGAGCAGTTCTTC. V and J are TRBV10-2 and TRBJ2-1; TRBD2 agrees at 12 bases. V dropped 7 bases and J dropped 8; count of bases not matched to a gene: 15. There are 17 residues in the CDR3. CDR1 is WSHSY, CDR2 SAAADI, per germline.